This T cell receptor (beta chain) was recorded in a study of T-cell memory formation after mild COVID-19. Each CDR3 protein is one row after TCRdb ran MiXCR on the 5' RACE reads. The data contain almost 550,000 distinct CDR3 sequences, over 20% of them singletons. The sequence derives from an adult woman who had mild COVID-19 (a few samples of this study predate the infection). Cell type and time point are not known. Sequenced input: PBMCs or a T cell subset sorted from them (not recorded which).

CDR3 residues: CASSSPGGRNTEAFF. The CDR3 DNA sequence: TGTGCCAGCAGTTCCCCCGGGGGTCGGAACACTGAAGCTTTCTTT. The chain combines TRBV6-5 with TRBJ1-1; a possible D gene is TRBD1 (5 bases). Trimming took 4 bases from V and 1 from J, leaving 13 bases between them. The CDR3 contains 15 residues. Germline V gene lookup returns CDR1 MNHEY and CDR2 SVGAGI.